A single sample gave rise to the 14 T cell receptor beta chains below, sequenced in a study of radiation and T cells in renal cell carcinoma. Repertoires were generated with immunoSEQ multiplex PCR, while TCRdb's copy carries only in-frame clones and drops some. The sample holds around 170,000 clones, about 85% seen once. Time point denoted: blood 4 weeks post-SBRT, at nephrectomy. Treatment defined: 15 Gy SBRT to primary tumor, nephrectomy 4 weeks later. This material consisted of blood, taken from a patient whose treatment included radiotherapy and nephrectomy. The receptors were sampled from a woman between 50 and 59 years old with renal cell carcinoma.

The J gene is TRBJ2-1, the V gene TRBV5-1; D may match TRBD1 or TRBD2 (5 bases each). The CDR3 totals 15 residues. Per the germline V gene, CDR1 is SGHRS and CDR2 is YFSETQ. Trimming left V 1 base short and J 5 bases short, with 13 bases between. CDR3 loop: CASSLRGDGDNEQFF. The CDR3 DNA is TGCGCCAGCAGCTTGAGAGGGGATGGGGACAATGAGCAGTTCTTC.

The CDR3 here is CATGGGTEVYEQYF. CDR3 bases: TGTGCCACGGGAGGAGGGACAGAAGTCTACGAGCAGTACTTC. The V gene is TRBV2, the J gene TRBJ2-7; D is tentatively TRBD1 or TRBD2 (7 bases each). The CDR3 covers 14 residues. V lost 10 bases and J lost 3, with 19 bases in between. Germline-derived CDR1 and CDR2 are SNHLY and FYNNEI.

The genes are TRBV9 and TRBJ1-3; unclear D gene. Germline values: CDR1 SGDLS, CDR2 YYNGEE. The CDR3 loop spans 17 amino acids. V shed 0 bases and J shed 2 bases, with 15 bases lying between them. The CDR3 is CASSVVDPRIPGNTIYF. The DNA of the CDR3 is TGTGCCAGCAGCGTAGTGGACCCCAGAATCCCTGGAAACACCATATATTTT.

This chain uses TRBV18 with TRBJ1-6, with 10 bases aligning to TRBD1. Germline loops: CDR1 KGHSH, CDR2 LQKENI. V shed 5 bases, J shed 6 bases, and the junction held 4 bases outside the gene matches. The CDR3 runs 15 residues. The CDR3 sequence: CASSDRQGANSPLHF. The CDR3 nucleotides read TGTGCCAGCTCAGATAGACAGGGGGCTAATTCACCCCTCCACTTT.

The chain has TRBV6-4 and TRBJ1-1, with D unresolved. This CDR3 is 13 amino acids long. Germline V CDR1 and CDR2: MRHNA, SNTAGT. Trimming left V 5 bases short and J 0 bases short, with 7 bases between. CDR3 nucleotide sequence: TGTGCCAGCAGTAGCTCCATGAACACTGAAGCTTTCTTT. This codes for CASSSSMNTEAFF.

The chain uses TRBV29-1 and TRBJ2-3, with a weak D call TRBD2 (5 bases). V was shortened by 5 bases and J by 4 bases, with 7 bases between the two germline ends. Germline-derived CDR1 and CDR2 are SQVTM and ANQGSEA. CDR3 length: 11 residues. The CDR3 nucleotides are TGCAGCGTTTTGCGGGCAGATACGCAGTATTTT. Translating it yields CSVLRADTQYF.

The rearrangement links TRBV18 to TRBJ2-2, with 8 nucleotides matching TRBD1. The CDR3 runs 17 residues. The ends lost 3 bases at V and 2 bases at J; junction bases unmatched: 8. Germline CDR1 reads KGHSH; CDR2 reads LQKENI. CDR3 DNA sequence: TGTGCCAGCTCACCCCGGAGCAGGGGGCAAAACACCGGGGAGCTGTTTTTT. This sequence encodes CASSPRSRGQNTGELFF.

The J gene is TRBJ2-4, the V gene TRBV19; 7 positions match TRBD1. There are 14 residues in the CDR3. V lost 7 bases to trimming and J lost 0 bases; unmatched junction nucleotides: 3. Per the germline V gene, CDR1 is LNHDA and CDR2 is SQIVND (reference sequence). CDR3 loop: CASTHRGAKNIQYF. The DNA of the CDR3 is TGTGCCAGTACTCACAGGGGAGCCAAAAACATTCAGTACTTC. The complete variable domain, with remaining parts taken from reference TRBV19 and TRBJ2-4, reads DGGITQSPKYLFRKEGQNVTLSCEQNLNHDAMYWYRQDPGQGLRLIYYSQIVNDFQKGDIAEGYSVSREKKESFPLTVTSAQKNPTAFYLCASTHRGAKNIQYFGAGTRLSVL.

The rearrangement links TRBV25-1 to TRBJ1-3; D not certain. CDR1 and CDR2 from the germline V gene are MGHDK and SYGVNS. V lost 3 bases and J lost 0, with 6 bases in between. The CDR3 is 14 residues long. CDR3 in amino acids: CASSDMGSGNTIYF. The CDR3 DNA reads TGTGCCAGCAGTGATATGGGCTCTGGAAACACCATATATTTT.

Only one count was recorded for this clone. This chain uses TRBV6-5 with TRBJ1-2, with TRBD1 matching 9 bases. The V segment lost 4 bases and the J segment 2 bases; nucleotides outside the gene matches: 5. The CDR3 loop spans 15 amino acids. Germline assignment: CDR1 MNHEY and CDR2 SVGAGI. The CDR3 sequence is CASSSTGTGNYGYTF. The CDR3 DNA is TGTGCCAGCAGTTCGACCGGGACAGGGAACTATGGCTACACCTTC.

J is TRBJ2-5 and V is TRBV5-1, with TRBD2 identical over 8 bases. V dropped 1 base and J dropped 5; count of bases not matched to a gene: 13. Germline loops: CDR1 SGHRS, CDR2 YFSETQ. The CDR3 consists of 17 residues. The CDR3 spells CASSLFSSGPSGETQYF. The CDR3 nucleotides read TGCGCCAGCAGCTTGTTTTCTAGCGGGCCCTCCGGGGAGACCCAGTACTTC.

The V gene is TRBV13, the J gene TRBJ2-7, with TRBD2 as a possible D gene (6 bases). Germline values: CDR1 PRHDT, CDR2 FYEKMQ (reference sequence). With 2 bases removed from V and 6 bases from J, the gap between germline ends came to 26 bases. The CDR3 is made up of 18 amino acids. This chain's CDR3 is CASSLKPLVLANGFEQYF. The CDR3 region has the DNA TGTGCCAGCAGCTTAAAACCCCTGGTTCTAGCGAACGGGTTCGAGCAGTACTTC.

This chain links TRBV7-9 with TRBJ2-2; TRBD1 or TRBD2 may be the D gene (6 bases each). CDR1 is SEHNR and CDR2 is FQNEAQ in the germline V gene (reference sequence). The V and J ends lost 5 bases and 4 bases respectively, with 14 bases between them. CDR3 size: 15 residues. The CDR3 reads CASSDHKGGTGELFF. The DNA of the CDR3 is TGTGCCAGCAGCGACCACAAGGGGGGCACCGGGGAGCTGTTTTTT.

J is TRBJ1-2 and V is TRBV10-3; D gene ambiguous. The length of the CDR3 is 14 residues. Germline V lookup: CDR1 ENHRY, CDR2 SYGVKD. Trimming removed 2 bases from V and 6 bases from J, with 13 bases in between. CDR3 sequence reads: CAISEQEKTHGYTF. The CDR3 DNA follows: TGTGCCATCAGTGAGCAGGAAAAGACCCATGGCTACACCTTC.